This TCR beta chain emerged from a study of shared T cell receptors in the human thymus. CDR3 length: 14 residues. Germline loops: CDR1 LNHDA, CDR2 SQIVND (reference sequence). Germline trimming cut 4 bases from V and 2 bases from J; bases unmatched to any gene: 0. TCRdb's copy holds only in-frame clones and misses some; the assay was immunoSEQ multiplex PCR. This sample has almost 550,000 clones, with 75% to 80% found just once. This same sample was also taken into another study, of human thymus T cells. That study adds: Each of the donors was a healthy Finnish infant who was undergoing open corrective cardiac surgery for congenital heart defects. Thymic resections from corrective heart surgery supplied the tissue. The authors found apparently biased V and J gene usage in thymic and blood repertoires. Overlap was high between thymic repertoires from unrelated individuals, as reported in related research.

The chain joins TRBV19 to TRBJ1-5; 9 bases line up with TRBD1. The sequencing sample was made of thymocytes. The TCR comes from a boy younger than two with a congenital heart defect. For the CDR3, the DNA is TGTGCCAGTAGTAGGACAGGGGGCAATCAGCCCCAGCATTTT. As protein: CASSRTGGNQPQHF.